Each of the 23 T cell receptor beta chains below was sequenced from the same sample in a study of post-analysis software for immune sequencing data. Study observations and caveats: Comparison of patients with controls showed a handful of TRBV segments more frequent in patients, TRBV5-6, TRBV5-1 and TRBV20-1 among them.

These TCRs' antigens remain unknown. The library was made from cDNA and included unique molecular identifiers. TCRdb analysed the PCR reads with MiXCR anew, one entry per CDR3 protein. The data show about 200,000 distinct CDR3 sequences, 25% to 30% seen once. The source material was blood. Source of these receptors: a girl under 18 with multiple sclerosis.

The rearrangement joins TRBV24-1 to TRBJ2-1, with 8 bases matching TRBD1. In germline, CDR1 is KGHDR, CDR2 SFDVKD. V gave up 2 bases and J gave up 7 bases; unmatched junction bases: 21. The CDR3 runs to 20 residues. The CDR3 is CATSDSSLTAGTGFGNEQFF. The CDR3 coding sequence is TGTGCCACCAGTGATTCCTCGCTCACCGCCGGGACAGGTTTCGGGAATGAGCAGTTCTTC.

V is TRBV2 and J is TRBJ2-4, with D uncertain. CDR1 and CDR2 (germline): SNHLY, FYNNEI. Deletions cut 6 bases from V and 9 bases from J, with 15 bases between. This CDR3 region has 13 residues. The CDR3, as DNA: TGTGCCAGCAGCCCCCGGCCCACTGTCATTCAGTACTTC. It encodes CASSPRPTVIQYF.

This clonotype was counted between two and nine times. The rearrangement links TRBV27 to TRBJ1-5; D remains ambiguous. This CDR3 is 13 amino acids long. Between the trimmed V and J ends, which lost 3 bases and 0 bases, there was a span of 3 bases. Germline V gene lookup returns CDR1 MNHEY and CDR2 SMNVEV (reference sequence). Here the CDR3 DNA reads TGTGCCAGCAGTTTCTATAGCAATCAGCCCCAGCATTTT. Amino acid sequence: CASSFYSNQPQHF.

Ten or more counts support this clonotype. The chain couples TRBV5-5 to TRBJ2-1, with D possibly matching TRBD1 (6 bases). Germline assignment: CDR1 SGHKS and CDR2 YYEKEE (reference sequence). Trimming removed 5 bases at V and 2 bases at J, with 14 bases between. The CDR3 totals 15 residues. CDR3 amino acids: CASRNTGFPYNEQFF. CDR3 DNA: TGTGCCAGCAGAAACACAGGGTTCCCCTACAATGAGCAGTTCTTC.

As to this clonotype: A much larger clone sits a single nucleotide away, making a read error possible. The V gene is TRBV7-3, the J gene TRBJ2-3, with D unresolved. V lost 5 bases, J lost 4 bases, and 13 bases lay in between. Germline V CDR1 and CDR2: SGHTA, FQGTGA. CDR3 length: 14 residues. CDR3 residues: CASSLRRSADTQYF. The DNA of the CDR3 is TGTGCCAGCAGCCTACGACGGAGCGCAGATACGCAGTATTTT.

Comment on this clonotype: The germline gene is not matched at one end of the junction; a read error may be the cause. The CDR3 nucleotides are TGTGCCAGCAGTTACGGGGGGGCAACCTCCCACAATGAGCAGTTCTTC. Translating it yields CASSYGGATSHNEQFF. This rearrangement joins TRBV6-2 or TRBV6-3 to TRBJ2-1; the D gene is possibly TRBD2 (7 bases). This CDR3 region has 16 residues. Germline V gene lookup returns CDR1 MNHEY and CDR2 SVGEGT.

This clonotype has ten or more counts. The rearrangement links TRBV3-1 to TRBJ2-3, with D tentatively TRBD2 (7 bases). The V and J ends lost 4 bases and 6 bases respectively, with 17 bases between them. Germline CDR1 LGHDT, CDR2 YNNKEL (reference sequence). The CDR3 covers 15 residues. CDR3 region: CASSPRRGGRDTQYF. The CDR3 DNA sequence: TGTGCCAGCAGCCCTCGAAGGGGGGGGCGGGATACGCAGTATTTT.

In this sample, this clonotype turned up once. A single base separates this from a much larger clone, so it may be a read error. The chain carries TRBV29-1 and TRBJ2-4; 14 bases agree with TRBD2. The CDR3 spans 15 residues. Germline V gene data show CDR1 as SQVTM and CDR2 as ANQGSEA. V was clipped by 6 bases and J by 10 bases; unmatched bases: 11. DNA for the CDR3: TGCAGCGTACCCGAGACTAGCGGGGGGGCTGGGATTCAGTACTTC. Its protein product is CSVPETSGGAGIQYF.

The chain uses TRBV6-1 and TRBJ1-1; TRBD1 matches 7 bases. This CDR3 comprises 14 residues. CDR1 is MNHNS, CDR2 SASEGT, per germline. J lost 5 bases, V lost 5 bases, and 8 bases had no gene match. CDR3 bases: TGTGCCAGCAGTTGCTCCTACAGGGGAACTGAAGCTTTCTTT. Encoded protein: CASSCSYRGTEAFF.

This chain's CDR3 is CSVDGGDNTEAFF. Here the CDR3 DNA reads TGCAGCGTTGACGGGGGGGATAACACTGAAGCTTTCTTT. The chain has TRBV29-1 and TRBJ1-1; possibly TRBD1 for D (5 bases). The V gene lost 3 bases and the J gene lost 2 bases, with 10 bases spanning the gap. This CDR3 has 13 residues. Germline V gene sequence: CDR1 SQVTM, CDR2 ANQGSEA.

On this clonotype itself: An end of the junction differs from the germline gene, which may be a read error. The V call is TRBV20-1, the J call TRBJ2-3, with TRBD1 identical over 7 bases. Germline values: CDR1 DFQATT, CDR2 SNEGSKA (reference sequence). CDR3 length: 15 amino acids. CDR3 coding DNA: TGCGGTGCTAGACTGGGACAGTACCTCACAGATACGCAGTATTTT. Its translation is CGARLGQYLTDTQYF.

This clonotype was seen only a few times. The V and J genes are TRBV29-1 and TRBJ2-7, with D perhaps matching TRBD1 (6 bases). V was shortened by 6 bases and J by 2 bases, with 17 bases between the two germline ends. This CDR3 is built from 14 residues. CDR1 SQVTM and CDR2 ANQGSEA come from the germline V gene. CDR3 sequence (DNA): TGCAGCGTGCGCTTCAGGGGTGCCACCTACGAGCAGTACTTC. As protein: CSVRFRGATYEQYF.

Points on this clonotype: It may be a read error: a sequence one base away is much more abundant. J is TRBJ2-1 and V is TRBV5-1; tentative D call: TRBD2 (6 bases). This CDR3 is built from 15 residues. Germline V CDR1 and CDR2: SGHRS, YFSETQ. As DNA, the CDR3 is TGCGCCAGCAGCGATGCCGGGGGTTCCTACAATGAGCAGGTCTTC. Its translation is CASSDAGGSYNEQVF.

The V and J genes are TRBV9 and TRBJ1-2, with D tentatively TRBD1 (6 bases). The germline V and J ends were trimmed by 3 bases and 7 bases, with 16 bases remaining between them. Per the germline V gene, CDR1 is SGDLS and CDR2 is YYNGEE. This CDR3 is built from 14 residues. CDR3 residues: CASSGQDSGGGYTF. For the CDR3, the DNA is TGTGCCAGCAGCGGCCAGGACAGTGGTGGTGGCTACACCTTC.

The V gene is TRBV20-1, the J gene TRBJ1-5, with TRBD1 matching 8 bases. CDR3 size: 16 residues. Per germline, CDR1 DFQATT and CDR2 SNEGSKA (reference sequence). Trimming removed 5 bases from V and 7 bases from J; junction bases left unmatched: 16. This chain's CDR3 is CSAPRRGREGGQPQHF. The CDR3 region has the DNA TGCAGTGCTCCACGCAGGGGGCGGGAGGGCGGACAGCCCCAGCATTTT.

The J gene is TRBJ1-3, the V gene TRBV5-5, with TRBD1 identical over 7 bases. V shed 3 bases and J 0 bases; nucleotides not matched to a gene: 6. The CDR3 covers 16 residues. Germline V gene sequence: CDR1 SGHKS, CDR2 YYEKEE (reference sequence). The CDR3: CASSSSPGGSGNTIYF. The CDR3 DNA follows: TGTGCCAGCAGCTCGAGCCCAGGGGGCTCTGGAAACACCATATATTTT.

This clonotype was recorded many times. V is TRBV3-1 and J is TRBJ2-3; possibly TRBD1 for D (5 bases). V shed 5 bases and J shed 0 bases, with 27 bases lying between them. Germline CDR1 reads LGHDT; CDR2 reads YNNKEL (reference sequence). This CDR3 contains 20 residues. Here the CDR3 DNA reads TGTGCCAGCAGCGCTACCCTAGGGGTTGACGGAAGAACTAGCACAGATACGCAGTATTTT. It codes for CASSATLGVDGRTSTDTQYF.

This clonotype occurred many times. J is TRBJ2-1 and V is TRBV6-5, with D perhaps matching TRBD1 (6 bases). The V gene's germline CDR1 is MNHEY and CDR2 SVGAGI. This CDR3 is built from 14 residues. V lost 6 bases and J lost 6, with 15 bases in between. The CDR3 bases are TGTGCCAGCAGGACCACAGGGCTGGGCAATGAGCAGTTCTTC. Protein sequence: CASRTTGLGNEQFF.

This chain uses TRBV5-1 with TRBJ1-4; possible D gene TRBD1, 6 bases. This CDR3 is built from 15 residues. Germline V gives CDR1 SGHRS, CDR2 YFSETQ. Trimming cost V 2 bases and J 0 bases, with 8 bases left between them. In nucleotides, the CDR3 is TGCGCCAGCAGCTTACAGGGTGCAACTAATGAAAAACTGTTTTTT. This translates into CASSLQGATNEKLFF.

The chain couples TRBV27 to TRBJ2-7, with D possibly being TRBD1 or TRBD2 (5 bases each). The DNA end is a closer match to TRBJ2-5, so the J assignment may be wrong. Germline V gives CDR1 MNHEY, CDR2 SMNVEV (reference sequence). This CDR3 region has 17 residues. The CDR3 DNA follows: TGTGCCAGCAGTCCAAGGGACCGAGGGAAGCTAGGAGAGACCCAGTACTTC. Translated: CASSPRDRGKLGETQYF.

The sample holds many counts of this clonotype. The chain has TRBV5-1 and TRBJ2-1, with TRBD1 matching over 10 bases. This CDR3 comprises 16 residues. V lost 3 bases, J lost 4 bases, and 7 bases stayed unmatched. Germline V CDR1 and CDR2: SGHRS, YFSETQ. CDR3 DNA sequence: TGCGCCAGCAGCTCCACGCCGGGACAGGGGTACAATGAGCAGTTCTTC. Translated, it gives CASSSTPGQGYNEQFF. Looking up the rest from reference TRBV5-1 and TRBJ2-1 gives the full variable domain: KAGVTQTPRYLIKTRGQQVTLSCSPISGHRSVSWYQQTPGQGLQFLFEYFSETQRNKGNFPGRFSGRQFSNSRSEMNVSTLELGDSALYLCASSSTPGQGYNEQFFGPGTRLTVL.

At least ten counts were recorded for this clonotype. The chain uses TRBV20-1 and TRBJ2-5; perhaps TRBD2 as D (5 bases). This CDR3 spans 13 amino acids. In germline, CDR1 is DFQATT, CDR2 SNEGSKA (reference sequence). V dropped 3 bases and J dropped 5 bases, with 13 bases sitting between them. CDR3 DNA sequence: TGCAGTGCTAGGAGCGTGGGAGTGGAGACCCAGTACTTC. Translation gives CSARSVGVETQYF.

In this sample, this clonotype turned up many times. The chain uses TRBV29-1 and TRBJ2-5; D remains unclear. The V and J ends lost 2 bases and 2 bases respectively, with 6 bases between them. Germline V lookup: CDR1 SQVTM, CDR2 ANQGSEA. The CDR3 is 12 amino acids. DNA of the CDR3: TGCAGCGTTGAACGGATTCAAGAGACCCAGTACTTC. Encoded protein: CSVERIQETQYF.